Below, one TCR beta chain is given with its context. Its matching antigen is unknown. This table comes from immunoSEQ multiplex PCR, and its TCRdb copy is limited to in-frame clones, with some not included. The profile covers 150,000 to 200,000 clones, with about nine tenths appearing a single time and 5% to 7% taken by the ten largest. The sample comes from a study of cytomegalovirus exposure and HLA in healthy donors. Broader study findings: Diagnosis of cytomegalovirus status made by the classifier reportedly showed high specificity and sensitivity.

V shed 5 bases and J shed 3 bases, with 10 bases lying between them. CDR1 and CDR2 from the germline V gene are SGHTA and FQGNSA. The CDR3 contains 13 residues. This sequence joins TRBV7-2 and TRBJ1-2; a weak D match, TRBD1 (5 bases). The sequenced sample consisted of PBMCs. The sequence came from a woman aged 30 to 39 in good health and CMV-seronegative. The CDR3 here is CASSPGSHYGYTF. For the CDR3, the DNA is TGTGCCAGCAGCCCAGGGTCCCACTATGGCTACACCTTC.